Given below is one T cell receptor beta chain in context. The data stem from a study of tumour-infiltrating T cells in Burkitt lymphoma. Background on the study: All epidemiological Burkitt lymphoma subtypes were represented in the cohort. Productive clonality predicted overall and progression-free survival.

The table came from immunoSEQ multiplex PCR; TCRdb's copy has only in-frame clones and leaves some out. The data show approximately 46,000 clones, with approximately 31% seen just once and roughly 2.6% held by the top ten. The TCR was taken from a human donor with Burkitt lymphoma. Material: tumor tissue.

CDR3 amino acids: CASAQGYYEQYF. In DNA, the CDR3 is TGTGCCAGCGCACAGGGATACTACGAGCAGTACTTC. V is TRBV2 and J is TRBJ2-7; a possible D gene is TRBD1 (6 bases). Per the germline V gene, CDR1 is SNHLY and CDR2 is FYNNEI. Trimming took 8 bases from V and 3 from J, leaving 11 bases between them. The CDR3 loop spans 12 amino acids.